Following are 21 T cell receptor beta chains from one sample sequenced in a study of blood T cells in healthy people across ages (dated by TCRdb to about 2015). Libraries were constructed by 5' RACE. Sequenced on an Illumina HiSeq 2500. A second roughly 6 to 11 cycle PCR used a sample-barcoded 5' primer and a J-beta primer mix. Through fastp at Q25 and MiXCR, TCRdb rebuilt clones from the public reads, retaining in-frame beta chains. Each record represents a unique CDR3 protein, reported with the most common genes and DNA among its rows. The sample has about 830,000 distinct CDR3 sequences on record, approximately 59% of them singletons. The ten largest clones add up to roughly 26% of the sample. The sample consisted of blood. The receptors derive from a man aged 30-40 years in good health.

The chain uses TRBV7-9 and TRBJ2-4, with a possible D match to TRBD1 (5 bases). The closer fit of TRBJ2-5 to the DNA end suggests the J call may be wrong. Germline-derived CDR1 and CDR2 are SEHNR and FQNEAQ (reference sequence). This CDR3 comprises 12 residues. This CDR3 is CASSLTVETQYF. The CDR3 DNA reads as TGTGCCAGCAGCCTGACAGTGGAGACCCAGTACTTC.

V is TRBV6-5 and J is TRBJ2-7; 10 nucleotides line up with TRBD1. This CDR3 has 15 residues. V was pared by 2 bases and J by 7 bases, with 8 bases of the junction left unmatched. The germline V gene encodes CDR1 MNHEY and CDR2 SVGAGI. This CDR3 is CASSYTPRTGGEQYF. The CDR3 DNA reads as TGTGCCAGCAGTTACACTCCCCGGACAGGGGGGGAGCAGTACTTC.

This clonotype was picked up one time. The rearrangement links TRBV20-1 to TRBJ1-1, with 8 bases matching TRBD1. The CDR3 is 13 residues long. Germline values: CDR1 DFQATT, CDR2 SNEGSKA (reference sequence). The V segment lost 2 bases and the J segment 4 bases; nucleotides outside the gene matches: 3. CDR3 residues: CSARNRGGTEAFF. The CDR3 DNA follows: TGCAGTGCTAGAAACAGGGGGGGCACTGAAGCTTTCTTT.

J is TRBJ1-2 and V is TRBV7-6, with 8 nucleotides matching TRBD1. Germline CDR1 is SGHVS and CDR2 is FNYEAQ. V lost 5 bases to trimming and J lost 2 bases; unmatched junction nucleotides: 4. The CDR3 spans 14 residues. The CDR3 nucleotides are TGTGCCAGCAGCAAACAGGGGGTCAACTATGGCTACACCTTC. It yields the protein CASSKQGVNYGYTF.

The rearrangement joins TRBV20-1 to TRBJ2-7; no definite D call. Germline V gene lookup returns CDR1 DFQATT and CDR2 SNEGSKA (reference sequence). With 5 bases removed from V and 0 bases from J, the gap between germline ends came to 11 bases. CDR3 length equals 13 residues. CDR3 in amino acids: CSADPLSSYEQYF. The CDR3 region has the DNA TGCAGTGCTGACCCATTGAGCTCCTACGAGCAGTACTTC.

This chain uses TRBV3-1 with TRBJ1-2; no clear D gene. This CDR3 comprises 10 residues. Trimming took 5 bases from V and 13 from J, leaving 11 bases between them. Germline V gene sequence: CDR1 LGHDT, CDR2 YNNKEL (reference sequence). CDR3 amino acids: CASSRTRLTF. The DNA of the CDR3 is TGTGCCAGCAGCAGGACGCGGCTCACCTTC.

CDR3 sequence: CASSLGGTLNEKLFF. The CDR3 nucleotides read TGTGCCAGCAGCTTAGGAGGGACCTTAAATGAAAAACTGTTTTTT. The chain carries TRBV7-2 and TRBJ1-4; D is possibly TRBD1 (5 bases). The V gene's germline CDR1 is SGHTA and CDR2 FQGNSA. The V end was cut by 1 base, the J end by 5 bases, with 11 bases between. CDR3 length: 15 amino acids.

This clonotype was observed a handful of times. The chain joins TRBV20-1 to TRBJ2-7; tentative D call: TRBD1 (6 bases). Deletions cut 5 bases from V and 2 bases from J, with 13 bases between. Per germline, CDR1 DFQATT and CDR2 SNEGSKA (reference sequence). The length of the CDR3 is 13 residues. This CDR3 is CSAPGQPTYEQYF. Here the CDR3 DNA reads TGCAGTGCTCCCGGACAGCCAACCTACGAGCAGTACTTC.

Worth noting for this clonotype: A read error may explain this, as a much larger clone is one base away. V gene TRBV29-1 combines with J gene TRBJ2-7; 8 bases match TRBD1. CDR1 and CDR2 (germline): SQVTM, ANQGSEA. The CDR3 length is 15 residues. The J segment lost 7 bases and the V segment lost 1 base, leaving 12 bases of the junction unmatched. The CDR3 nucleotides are TGCAGCGTTGAAGGGGGACAGGTATTTTACAATGAGCAGTACTTC. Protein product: CSVEGGQVFYNEQYF.

For the CDR3, the DNA is TGCGCCAGCAGCCAAGATCCTTTGGGGGCAGGTGGATTGGAAAAACTGTTTTTT. Its protein is CASSQDPLGAGGLEKLFF. The chain couples TRBV4-3 to TRBJ1-4, with D perhaps matching TRBD1 (6 bases). CDR3 size: 18 residues. The V and J ends lost 0 bases and 8 bases respectively, with 22 bases between them. Germline values: CDR1 LGHNA, CDR2 YSLEER.

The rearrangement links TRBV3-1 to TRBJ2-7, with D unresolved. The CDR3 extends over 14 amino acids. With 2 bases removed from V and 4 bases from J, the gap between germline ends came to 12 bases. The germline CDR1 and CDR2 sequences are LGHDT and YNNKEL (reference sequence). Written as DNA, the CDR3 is TGTGCCAGCAGCCAAAGTCATACCCGTTACGAGCAGTACTTC. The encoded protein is CASSQSHTRYEQYF.

The CDR3 spells CASSRRISGGVEETQYF. As DNA, the CDR3 is TGTGCCAGCAGCCGAAGAATTAGCGGGGGGGTTGAGGAGACCCAGTACTTC. The chain has TRBV7-2 and TRBJ2-5, with 11 bases lining up with TRBD2. V lost 5 bases to trimming and J lost 5 bases; unmatched junction nucleotides: 13. The germline V gene encodes CDR1 SGHTA and CDR2 FQGNSA. The CDR3 covers 17 residues. The whole variable domain, remainder taken from reference TRBV7-2 and TRBJ2-5, is GAGVSQSPSNKVTEKGKDVELRCDPISGHTALYWYRQSLGQGLEFLIYFQGNSAPDKSGLPSDRFSAERTGGSVSTLTIQRTQQEDSAVYLCASSRRISGGVEETQYFGPGTRLLVL.

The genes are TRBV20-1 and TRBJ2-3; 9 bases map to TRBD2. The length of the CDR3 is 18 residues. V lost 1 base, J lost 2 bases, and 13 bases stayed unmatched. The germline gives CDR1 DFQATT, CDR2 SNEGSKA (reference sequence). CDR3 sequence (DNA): TGCAGTGCTAGAGGCCAGAGTGCGAGCGGGGGGCTCACAGATACGCAGTATTTT. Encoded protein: CSARGQSASGGLTDTQYF.

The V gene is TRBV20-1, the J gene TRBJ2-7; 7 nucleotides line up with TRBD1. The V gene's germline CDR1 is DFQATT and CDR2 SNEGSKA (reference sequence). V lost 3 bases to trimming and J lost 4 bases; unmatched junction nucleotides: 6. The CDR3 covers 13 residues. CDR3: CSASRQGYYEQYF. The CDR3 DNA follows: TGCAGTGCTAGCCGACAGGGATATTACGAGCAGTACTTC.

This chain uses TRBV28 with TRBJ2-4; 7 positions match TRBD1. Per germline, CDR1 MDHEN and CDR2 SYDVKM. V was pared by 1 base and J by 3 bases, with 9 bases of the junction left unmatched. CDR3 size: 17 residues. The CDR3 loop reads CASSLSSGGRVKNIQYF. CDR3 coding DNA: TGTGCCAGCAGTTTATCATCAGGGGGTCGGGTCAAAAACATTCAGTACTTC.

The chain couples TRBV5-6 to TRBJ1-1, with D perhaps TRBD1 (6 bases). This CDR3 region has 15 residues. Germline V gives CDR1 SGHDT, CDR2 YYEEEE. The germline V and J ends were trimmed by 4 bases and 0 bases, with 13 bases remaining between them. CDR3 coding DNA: TGTGCCAGCAGCGGAACGACAGGTCTGAACACTGAAGCTTTCTTT. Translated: CASSGTTGLNTEAFF.

The CDR3 here is CASSFDGMNTEAFF. CDR3 coding DNA: TGTGCCAGCAGCTTTGATGGGATGAACACTGAAGCTTTCTTT. The V gene is TRBV7-9, the J gene TRBJ1-1, with unresolved D. The V gene's germline CDR1 is SEHNR and CDR2 FQNEAQ (reference sequence). The CDR3 is 14 residues long. Trimming shortened V by 3 bases and J by 0 bases, and 8 bases separated the two germline ends. Complete variable domain (other parts from reference TRBV7-9 and TRBJ1-1): DTGVSQNPRHKITKRGQNVTFRCDPISEHNRLYWYRQTLGQGPEFLTYFQNEAQLEKSRLLSDRFSAERPKGSFSTLEIQRTEQGDSAMYLCASSFDGMNTEAFFGQGTRLTVV.

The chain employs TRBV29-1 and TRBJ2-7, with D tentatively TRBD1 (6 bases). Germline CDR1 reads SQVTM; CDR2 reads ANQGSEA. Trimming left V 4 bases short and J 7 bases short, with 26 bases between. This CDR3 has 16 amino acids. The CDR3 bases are TGCAGCGTTGTCGAGATAGACAGGCCCTCTCAGAGGGAGCAGTACTTC. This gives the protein CSVVEIDRPSQREQYF.

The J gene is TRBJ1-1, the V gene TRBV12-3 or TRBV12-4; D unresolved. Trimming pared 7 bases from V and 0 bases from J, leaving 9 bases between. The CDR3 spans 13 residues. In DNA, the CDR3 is TGTGCCAGCACCCCCAAGATGAACACTGAAGCTTTCTTT. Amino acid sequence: CASTPKMNTEAFF.

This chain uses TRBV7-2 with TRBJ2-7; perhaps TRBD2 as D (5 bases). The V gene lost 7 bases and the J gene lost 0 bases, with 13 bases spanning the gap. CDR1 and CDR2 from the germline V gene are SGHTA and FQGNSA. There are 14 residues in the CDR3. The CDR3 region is CASTMDWSSYEQYF. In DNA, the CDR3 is TGTGCCAGCACCATGGACTGGAGCTCCTACGAGCAGTACTTC. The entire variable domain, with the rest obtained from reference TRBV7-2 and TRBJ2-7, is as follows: GAGVSQSPSNKVTEKGKDVELRCDPISGHTALYWYRQSLGQGLEFLIYFQGNSAPDKSGLPSDRFSAERTGGSVSTLTIQRTQQEDSAVYLCASTMDWSSYEQYFGPGTRLTVT.

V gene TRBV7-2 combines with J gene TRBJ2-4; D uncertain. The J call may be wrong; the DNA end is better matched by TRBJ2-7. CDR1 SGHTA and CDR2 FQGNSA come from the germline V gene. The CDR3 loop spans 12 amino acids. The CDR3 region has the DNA TGTGCCAGCAGCCCCAAGAGATACGAGCAGTACTTC. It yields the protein CASSPKRYEQYF.